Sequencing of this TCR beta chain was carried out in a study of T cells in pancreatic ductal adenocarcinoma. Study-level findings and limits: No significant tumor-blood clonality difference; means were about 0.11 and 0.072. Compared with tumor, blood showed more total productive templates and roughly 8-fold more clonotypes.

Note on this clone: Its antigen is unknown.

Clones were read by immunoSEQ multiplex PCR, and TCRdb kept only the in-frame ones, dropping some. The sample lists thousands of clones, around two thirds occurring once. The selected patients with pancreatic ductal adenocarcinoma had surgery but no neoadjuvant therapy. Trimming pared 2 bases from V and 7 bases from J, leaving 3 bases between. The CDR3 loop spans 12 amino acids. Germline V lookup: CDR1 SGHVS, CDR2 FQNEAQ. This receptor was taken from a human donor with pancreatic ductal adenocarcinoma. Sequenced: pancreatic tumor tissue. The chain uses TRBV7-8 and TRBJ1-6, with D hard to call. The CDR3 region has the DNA TGTGCCAGCAGCTTACCCAATTCACCCCTCCACTTT. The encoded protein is CASSLPNSPLHF.